A selection of T cell receptor beta chains follows, all from one sample in a study of blood T cell repertoires in COVID-19. TCRdb's table, derived via immunoSEQ multiplex PCR, lists solely in-frame clones and lacks some. The repertoire holds tens of thousands of clones, with under 85% as singletons. Sequenced: peripheral blood. The source is a man between 65 and 85 years old with acute or convalescent COVID-19. CDR3s include the opening cysteine and the closing phenylalanine or tryptophan. A D gene is named only where the DNA matches it firmly. The listing skips clone size in some rows; elsewhere it reads once, few, many or a size class.

v_call	d_call	j_call	clone_size	cdr3_length	cdr3_aa	cdr3_nt
TRBV5-1	NA	TRBJ2-5	NA	14	CASSRAGDQETQYF	TGCGCCAGCAGCCGGGCAGGGGACCAAGAGACCCAGTACTTC
TRBV11-2	NA	TRBJ2-7	NA	15	CASSLARGDSYEQYF	TGTGCCAGCAGCTTAGCCAGGGGGGACTCCTACGAGCAGTACTTC
TRBV29-1	TRBD1	TRBJ1-2	NA	12	CSVGGGGNGYTF	TGCAGCGTCGGAGGGGGCGGGAATGGCTACACCTTC
TRBV4-1	TRBD2	TRBJ2-5	NA	17	CASSQDPAGASQETQYF	TGCGCCAGCAGCCAAGATCCAGCGGGGGCCTCCCAAGAGACCCAGTACTTC
TRBV5-4	TRBD1	TRBJ1-2	NA	18	CASSLGVPGTATNYGYTF	TGTGCCAGCAGCTTGGGGGTTCCCGGGACAGCGACTAACTATGGCTACACCTTC
TRBV11-2	TRBD1	TRBJ1-2	NA	15	CASSSRDRATYGYTF	TGTGCCAGCAGCTCTCGGGACAGGGCGACCTATGGCTACACCTTC
TRBV18	NA	TRBJ2-7	NA	14	CASSPSGRNYEQYF	TGTGCCAGCTCACCGAGCGGACGGAACTACGAGCAGTACTTC
TRBV7-9	TRBD1	TRBJ2-2	few	16	CASSHTTGWHTGELFF	TGTGCCAGCAGCCATACGACAGGGTGGCACACCGGGGAGCTGTTTTTT
TRBV12-3/TRBV12-4	NA	TRBJ1-1	NA	12	CASSRGDTEAFF	TGTGCCAGCAGTCGGGGTGACACTGAAGCTTTCTTT
TRBV2	TRBD2	TRBJ2-1	NA	13	CASAVAGFNEQFF	TGTGCCAGCGCGGTAGCGGGGTTCAATGAGCAGTTCTTC
TRBV5-1	TRBD2	TRBJ2-5	NA	15	CASSLSAGDQETQYF	TGCGCCAGCAGCTTATCAGCGGGGGACCAAGAGACCCAGTACTTC
TRBV23-1	NA	TRBJ2-7	few	14	CASSQSISVYEQYF	TGCGCCAGCAGTCAATCGATATCAGTCTACGAGCAGTACTTC
TRBV5-4	NA	TRBJ1-4	NA	15	CASSLSSRTNEKLFF	TGTGCCAGCAGCTTGAGTAGCAGAACTAATGAAAAACTGTTTTTT
TRBV5-1	NA	TRBJ1-1	few	12	CASSQENTEAFF	TGCGCCAGCAGCCAGGAGAACACTGAAGCTTTCTTT
TRBV15	NA	TRBJ1-3	NA	15	CATSRAGQAGNTIYF	TGTGCCACCAGCAGAGCGGGACAAGCTGGAAACACCATATATTTT
TRBV7-6	NA	TRBJ1-4	NA	13	CASSPREGEKLFF	TGTGCCAGCAGCCCCCGTGAGGGTGAAAAACTGTTTTTT
TRBV2	NA	TRBJ1-4	NA	14	CASSVGRKNEKLFF	TGTGCCAGCAGTGTTGGCAGAAAGAATGAAAAACTGTTTTTT
TRBV19	TRBD2	TRBJ2-1	NA	15	CASSAFSGGGNEQFF	TGTGCCAGTAGCGCCTTTAGCGGGGGAGGAAATGAGCAGTTCTTC
TRBV7-2	TRBD2	TRBJ2-1	NA	14	CASSPGLRNNEQFF	TGTGCCAGCAGCCCGGGACTACGGAACAATGAGCAGTTCTTC
TRBV15	TRBD2	TRBJ2-7	NA	17	CATSRRGAGTSSSEQYF	TGTGCCACCAGCCGCAGAGGGGCGGGGACTAGTAGCTCCGAGCAGTACTTC
TRBV6-1	TRBD1	TRBJ1-2	NA	14	CASSETGGGYGYTF	TGTGCCAGCAGTGAGACAGGGGGTGGCTATGGCTACACCTTC
TRBV6-1	TRBD2	TRBJ2-3	few	16	CASSEIAGGLADTQYF	TGTGCCAGCAGTGAGATAGCGGGGGGGTTAGCAGATACGCAGTATTTT
TRBV28	NA	TRBJ1-5	NA	15	CASTSPGESNQPQHF	TGTGCCAGCACCTCGCCCGGGGAGAGCAATCAGCCCCAGCATTTT
TRBV5-6	NA	TRBJ2-1	NA	12	CASSKRYNEQFF	TGTGCCAGCAGCAAGAGATACAATGAGCAGTTCTTC
TRBV6-5	NA	TRBJ1-5	NA	13	CASSHRQAQPQHF	TGTGCCAGCAGTCATCGACAGGCCCAGCCCCAGCATTTT
TRBV7-9	NA	TRBJ2-5	NA	12	CASSLDGETQYF	TGTGCCAGCAGCCTAGACGGAGAGACCCAGTACTTC
TRBV4-1	NA	TRBJ2-1	NA	13	CASSAGLYNEQFF	TGCGCCAGCAGCGCGGGACTGTACAATGAGCAGTTCTTC
TRBV12-3/TRBV12-4	NA	TRBJ2-5	NA	13	CASSWSGQETQYF	TGTGCCAGCAGTTGGTCCGGGCAAGAGACCCAGTACTTC
TRBV24-1	NA	TRBJ1-1	few	13	CATSGTQGSEAFF	TGTGCCACCAGTGGTACCCAGGGGTCGGAAGCTTTCTTT
TRBV19	NA	TRBJ1-2	NA	14	CASRSRSGVDGYTF	TGTGCCAGTAGGTCCCGATCAGGGGTTGATGGCTACACCTTC
TRBV28	NA	TRBJ2-2	NA	14	CASSPPPRTGELFF	TGTGCCAGCAGTCCCCCCCCTCGGACCGGGGAGCTGTTTTTT
TRBV2	NA	TRBJ2-3	NA	14	CASSAGGRTDTQYF	TGTGCCAGCAGTGCCGGGGGACGCACAGATACGCAGTATTTT
TRBV5-4	TRBD2	TRBJ2-1	NA	12	CASSGLAGDKFF	TGTGCCAGCAGTGGACTAGCGGGGGATAAGTTCTTC
TRBV5-1	NA	TRBJ1-2	NA	12	CASRRDGGGYTF	TGCGCCAGCAGACGAGACGGAGGGGGCTACACCTTC
TRBV9	TRBD2	TRBJ2-3	NA	16	CASSMGLAAGTDTQYF	TGTGCCAGCAGCATGGGACTAGCGGCGGGCACAGATACGCAGTATTTT
TRBV12-3/TRBV12-4	NA	TRBJ1-2	NA	13	CASSRDSLYGYTF	TGTGCCAGCAGCCGAGACAGCCTCTATGGCTACACCTTC
TRBV6-5	NA	TRBJ1-6	once	14	CASSRRVGNSPLHF	TGTGCCAGCAGTCGCAGGGTGGGAAATTCACCCCTCCACTTT
TRBV19	NA	TRBJ1-1	NA	14	CASSSDRLNTEAFF	TGTGCCAGTAGTAGCGACAGACTGAACACTGAAGCTTTCTTT
TRBV6-5	NA	TRBJ2-6	NA	14	CASSLSVGANVLTF	TGTGCCAGCAGCCTCAGTGTTGGGGCCAACGTCCTGACTTTC
TRBV18	NA	TRBJ1-3	NA	15	CASSPLSSSGNTIYF	TGTGCCAGCTCACCACTGTCCTCCTCTGGAAACACCATATATTTT
TRBV7-9	NA	TRBJ1-3	NA	13	CASNERGGNTIYF	TGTGCCAGCAACGAAAGAGGGGGAAACACCATATATTTT
TRBV6-5	TRBD1	TRBJ1-3	NA	15	CASSSGTGNGNTIYF	TGTGCCAGCAGTAGCGGGACAGGGAATGGAAACACCATATATTTT
TRBV7-8	TRBD1	TRBJ1-5	NA	14	CASSLGTADQPQHF	TGTGCCAGCAGCTTGGGGACAGCCGATCAGCCCCAGCATTTT
TRBV2	NA	TRBJ1-2	NA	12	CASSGEPDGYTF	TGTGCCAGCAGTGGGGAGCCGGATGGCTACACCTTC
TRBV7-2	TRBD1	TRBJ1-1	NA	14	CASSAPTGKAEAFF	TGTGCCAGCAGCGCTCCGACAGGGAAGGCTGAAGCTTTCTTT
TRBV24-1	TRBD1	TRBJ1-2	NA	14	CATSDPRGSAGYTF	TGTGCCACCAGTGATCCCAGGGGGTCCGCTGGCTACACCTTC
TRBV11-3	NA	TRBJ2-3	few	13	CASSLKGTDTQYF	TGTGCCAGCAGCTTAAAGGGGACAGATACGCAGTATTTT
TRBV19	TRBD1	TRBJ2-1	NA	15	CASSRSQGAGNEQFF	TGTGCCAGTAGTCGCTCTCAGGGGGCGGGTAATGAGCAGTTCTTC
TRBV27	NA	TRBJ1-2	many	13	CASSSLRGDGYTF	TGTGCCAGCAGTTCCCTTCGGGGAGATGGCTACACCTTC
TRBV5-4	NA	TRBJ2-1	NA	11	CASILGGALFF	TGTGCCAGCATCCTCGGCGGGGCACTGTTCTTC
TRBV28	NA	TRBJ1-1	NA	13	CASRRGRSTEAFF	TGTGCCAGCAGGCGAGGAAGGAGCACTGAAGCTTTCTTT
TRBV11-2	NA	TRBJ1-5	NA	13	CASSRDTNQPQHF	TGTGCCAGCAGCCGAGACACAAATCAGCCCCAGCATTTT
TRBV6-6	TRBD1	TRBJ1-2	NA	14	CASSSQGTNYGYTF	TGTGCCAGCAGTTCACAGGGGACTAACTATGGCTACACCTTC